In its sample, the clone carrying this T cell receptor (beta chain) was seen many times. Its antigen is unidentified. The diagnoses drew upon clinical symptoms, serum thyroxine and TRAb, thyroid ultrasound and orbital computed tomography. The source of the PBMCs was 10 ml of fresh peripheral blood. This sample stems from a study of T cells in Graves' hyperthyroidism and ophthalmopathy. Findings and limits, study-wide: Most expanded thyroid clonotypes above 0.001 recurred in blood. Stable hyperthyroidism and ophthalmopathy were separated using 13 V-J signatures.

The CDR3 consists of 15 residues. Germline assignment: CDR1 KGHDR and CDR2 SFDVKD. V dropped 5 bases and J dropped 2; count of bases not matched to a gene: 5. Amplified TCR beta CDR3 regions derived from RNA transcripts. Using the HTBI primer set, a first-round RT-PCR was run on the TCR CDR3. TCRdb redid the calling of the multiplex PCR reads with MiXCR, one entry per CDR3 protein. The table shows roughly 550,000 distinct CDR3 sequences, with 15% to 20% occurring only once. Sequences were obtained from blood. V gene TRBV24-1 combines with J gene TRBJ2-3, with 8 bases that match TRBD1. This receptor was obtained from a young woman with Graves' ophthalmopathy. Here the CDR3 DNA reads TGTGCCACCAGTGGACAGGGGCCGGACACAGATACGCAGTATTTT. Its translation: CATSGQGPDTDTQYF.